These 7 T cell receptor beta chains were all obtained from the same sample, sequenced in a study of vaccination and CD4 T cells after COVID-19. With the Oncomine TCR Beta short-read assay, DNA from cultured CD4+ T cells was sequenced. From the PCR reads, TCRdb called clonotypes with MiXCR, one entry per CDR3 protein. The sample records over 11,000 distinct CDR3 sequences, less than 25% being singletons. Treatment here: roughly ten-day PBMC culture with coronavirus spike peptide pools or control peptides (ViraFEST assay). These receptors are not linked to any known antigen. Sequencing used CD4+ T cells from blood, cultured in vitro, obtained after SARS-CoV-2 vaccination. Source of these receptors: a human donor who had recovered from COVID-19.

V is TRBV30 and J is TRBJ1-5; 7 bases match TRBD1. V lost 5 bases and J lost 1; bases outside the gene matches: 8. CDR3 size: 15 residues. The germline V gene has CDR1 GTSNPN and CDR2 SVGIG (reference sequence). CDR3 in DNA: TGTGCCTGGGCGCAGGGGGAGGCGAGCAATCAGCCCCAGCATTTT. Its protein is CAWAQGEASNQPQHF.

Only a few counts were recorded for this clonotype. This CDR3 is CASMNSGRVTGELFF. CDR3 DNA: TGTGCCAGCATGAATAGCGGGAGGGTAACCGGGGAGCTGTTTTTT. The chain has TRBV28 and TRBJ2-2, with 11 bases lining up with TRBD2. The CDR3 covers 15 residues. The V gene's germline CDR1 is MDHEN and CDR2 SYDVKM. Losses at the gene ends were 7 bases for V and 5 bases for J; bases not matched to a gene: 6.

The chain has TRBV7-9 and TRBJ2-1; the match to TRBD1 covers 8 bases. The CDR3 loop spans 16 amino acids. The germline gives CDR1 SEHNR, CDR2 FQNEAQ (reference sequence). The V and J ends lost 3 bases and 5 bases, in that order; junction bases with no gene match: 9. The CDR3, as DNA: TGTGCCAGCAGCTTCGGACAGGGTCTTAGGGACAATGAGCAGTTCTTC. It codes for CASSFGQGLRDNEQFF.

Relative to its sample, this clonotype is medium-sized. V gene TRBV15 combines with J gene TRBJ1-5; no definite D call. Germline V CDR1 and CDR2: LNHNV, YYDKDF (reference sequence). V lost 6 bases to trimming and J lost 1 base, with 16 bases between them. The CDR3 runs 16 residues. The CDR3 DNA sequence: TGTGCCACCAGTAAAGGATTTATAGGGAGCAATCAGCCCCAGCATTTT. It yields the protein CATSKGFIGSNQPQHF. The whole variable domain, remainder taken from reference TRBV15 and TRBJ1-5, is DAMVIQNPRYQVTQFGKPVTLSCSQTLNHNVMYWYQQKSSQAPKLLFHYYDKDFNNEADTPDNFQSRRPNTSFCFLDIRSPGLGDTAMYLCATSKGFIGSNQPQHFGDGTRLSIL.

By proportion, this clonotype is medium-sized. J is TRBJ1-5 and V is TRBV20-1; unclear D gene. The length of the CDR3 is 18 residues. Trimming cost V 0 bases and J 0 bases, with 18 bases left between them. Germline CDR1 and CDR2: DFQATT and SNEGSKA (reference sequence). The CDR3 protein is CSAREGTAIRYSNQPQHF. The CDR3 DNA is TGCAGTGCTAGAGAGGGAACGGCTATCCGTTATAGCAATCAGCCCCAGCATTTT.

This clonotype was seen a few times. This chain joins TRBV19 and TRBJ2-3; 8 bases line up with TRBD1. Germline-derived CDR1 and CDR2 are LNHDA and SQIVND (reference sequence). The V gene end was trimmed by 5 bases and the J gene end by 6 bases; junction bases not matched to a gene: 10. This CDR3 comprises 15 residues. The CDR3 here is CASSEQGVGGDTQYF. In DNA form, the CDR3 reads TGTGCCAGTAGTGAACAGGGGGTAGGGGGCGATACGCAGTATTTT. The full variable domain, rest sourced from reference TRBV19 and TRBJ2-3, is DGGITQSPKYLFRKEGQNVTLSCEQNLNHDAMYWYRQDPGQGLRLIYYSQIVNDFQKGDIAEGYSVSREKKESFPLTVTSAQKNPTAFYLCASSEQGVGGDTQYFGPGTRLTVL.

This clonotype was counted between two and nine times. The chain is built from TRBV27 and TRBJ2-1; TRBD2 might be the D (7 bases). Germline CDR1 and CDR2: MNHEY and SMNVEV (reference sequence). The CDR3 totals 15 residues. V lost 4 bases to trimming and J lost 1 base, with 11 bases between them. CDR3 residues: CASSSEGGSYNEQFF. The CDR3 DNA reads TGTGCCAGCAGTTCGGAGGGGGGGTCCTACAATGAGCAGTTCTTC.